This T cell receptor beta chain originates from a study of blood T cell repertoires in COVID-19. On the study more broadly: T cells, B-cell-depleted T cells, or PBMCs supplied cDNA or gDNA.

The data were produced by immunoSEQ multiplex PCR, yet TCRdb's version contains in-frame clones alone and is incomplete. This sample yields 300,000 to 450,000 clones, of which about 90% are seen a single time; about 2.1% belongs to the top ten. The CDR3 totals 14 residues. V lost 4 bases, J lost 4 bases, and 16 bases lay in between. Germline lookup yields CDR1 SQVTM and CDR2 ANQGSEA. This TCR derives from a woman aged 55 to 70 with COVID-19, enrolled during active disease. Source material: peripheral blood. The V call is TRBV29-1, the J call TRBJ1-2; D might be TRBD1 (6 bases). Here the CDR3 DNA reads TGCAGCGTTGTAGGTTGGGGGCTAACCTATGGCTACACCTTC. Its translation: CSVVGWGLTYGYTF.